What follows are 14 T cell receptor beta chains derived from one specimen sequenced in a study of tumor-infiltrating lymphocytes in primary liver carcinoma. Making TCR beta cDNA involved approximately 520 ng total RNA and a constant-region primer. Nested multiplex PCR, run for three rounds with slightly modified ARM-PCR, yielded TCR beta libraries. Two initial PCR rounds of about 10 cycles each paired TRBV1-TRBV30 forward primers with a C-beta reverse primer. TCRdb processed the multiplex PCR reads anew with MiXCR; each CDR3 protein has one entry. Found here are roughly 330,000 distinct CDR3 sequences, less than 75% of them singletons; the top ten hold roughly 6%. Unsorted whole blood yielded blood RNA, and germline DNA was extracted as well. The sample consisted of peripheral blood. The receptors originated from a middle-aged man with primary liver carcinoma and hepatitis B virus infection.

With regard to this clonotype: This is likely a read error, given that the CDR3 carries no conserved phenylalanine or tryptophan at its end. The rearrangement joins TRBV2 to TRBJ1-2, with no clear D. Germline-derived CDR1 and CDR2 are SNHLY and FYNNEI. CDR3 length equals 11 residues. The germline V and J ends were trimmed by 6 bases and 6 bases, with 8 bases remaining between them. CDR3: CASRVSDGYTI. CDR3 in DNA: TGTGCCAGCAGAGTGTCTGATGGCTACACCATC.

With regard to this clonotype: The CDR3 ends on some other residue instead of the conserved phenylalanine or tryptophan, so this is likely a read error. The chain carries TRBV11-2 and TRBJ2-2; 9 nucleotides line up with TRBD1. The CDR3 runs to 17 residues. J gave up 4 bases and V 4 bases, and 10 bases lay outside the gene matches. Germline lookup yields CDR1 SGHAT and CDR2 FQNNGV. In DNA, the CDR3 is TGTGCCAGCAGCTCAACGGGACAGGGTCGAATCACCGGGGAGCTGTTTCTC. Translation: CASSSTGQGRITGELFL.

This clonotype was found once. One junction end disagrees with the germline gene, perhaps due to a read error. This chain uses TRBV11-3 with TRBJ2-5; TRBD2 might be the D (6 bases). The CDR3 totals 14 residues. Germline assignment: CDR1 SGHNT and CDR2 YENEEA. The CDR3 spells CASSSIGSGETQYF. The CDR3 region has the DNA TGTGCTAGCAGCTCTATCGGGAGTGGGGAGACCCAGTACTTC.

The V gene is TRBV28, the J gene TRBJ2-2, with TRBD2 matching over 7 bases. J was trimmed by 4 bases and V by 6 bases; bases with no gene match: 5. There are 14 residues in the CDR3. Germline V gene lookup returns CDR1 MDHEN and CDR2 SYDVKM. The CDR3, as DNA: TGTGCCAGCAGGTGGGGGGGAGGCACCGGGGAGCTGTTTTTT. This translates into CASRWGGGTGELFF.

Comments on this clonotype: Given a much more abundant clone one base away, this may be a read error. The CDR3 loop is CARSPSTGQGESPLHF. Here the CDR3 DNA reads TGCGCCCGCAGCCCATCCACGGGACAGGGGGAATCACCCCTCCACTTT. This chain connects TRBV5-1 to TRBJ1-6; TRBD1 matches 11 bases. CDR1 and CDR2 from the germline V gene are SGHRS and YFSETQ. CDR3 length equals 16 residues.

The rearrangement uses TRBV11-2 and TRBJ2-2; 7 bases fit TRBD1. The CDR3 sequence is 14 residues long. Germline V gene sequence: CDR1 SGHAT, CDR2 FQNNGV. The V segment lost 5 bases and the J segment 3 bases; nucleotides outside the gene matches: 3. The CDR3 DNA reads as TGTGCCAGCAGCGTTCAGGGGGACACCGGGGAGCTGTTTTTT. Its translation: CASSVQGDTGELFF. Filled out from reference TRBV11-2 and TRBJ2-2, the complete variable domain reads EAGVAQSPRYKIIEKRQSVAFWCNPISGHATLYWYQQILGQGPKLLIQFQNNGVVDDSQLPKDRFSAERLKGVDSTLKIQPAKLEDSAVYLCASSVQGDTGELFFGEGSRLTVL.

A single count supports this clonotype. This chain joins TRBV6-1 and TRBJ1-5; no reliable D call. This CDR3 is built from 14 residues. The germline CDR1 and CDR2 sequences are MNHNS and SASEGT. The V gene lost 1 base and the J gene lost 5 bases, with 9 bases spanning the gap. The CDR3 DNA reads as TGTGCCAGCAGTGAAGGGGAGTTGGATCAGCCCCAGCATTTT. It is translated as CASSEGELDQPQHF.

This clonotype was seen ten or more times. The V gene is TRBV6-1, the J gene TRBJ2-1; TRBD1 agrees at 7 bases. Germline values: CDR1 MNHNS, CDR2 SASEGT. The CDR3 is made up of 17 amino acids. The V segment lost 0 bases and the J segment 8 bases; nucleotides outside the gene matches: 13. The CDR3 nucleotides read TGTGCCAGCAGTGAAGCGCTTCGAGGGGGCGCGGATGATGAGCAGTTCTTC. Its translation is CASSEALRGGADDEQFF.

Points on this clonotype: A much larger clone is a single base away; this may be a read error. This CDR3 is missing its conserved last phenylalanine or tryptophan, likely due to a read error. This chain uses TRBV6-5 with TRBJ2-2; D is possibly TRBD1 or TRBD2 (5 bases each). Germline lookup yields CDR1 MNHEY and CDR2 SVGAGI. V lost 6 bases and J 9 bases, leaving 11 bases between the germline ends. The CDR3 runs to 12 residues. The chain's CDR3 is CASSKGSRELFY. The CDR3 region has the DNA TGTGCCAGCAGCAAGGGGAGCCGGGAGCTGTTTTAT.

This clonotype was counted ten times or more. V and J are TRBV10-3 and TRBJ2-7; D perhaps matches TRBD2 (6 bases). The CDR3 length is 13 residues. Germline values: CDR1 ENHRY, CDR2 SYGVKD. V was shortened by 4 bases and J by 3 bases, with 10 bases between the two germline ends. The CDR3 coding sequence is TGTGCCATCAGTGGCGGGACGGACTACGAGCAGTACTTC. Protein: CAISGGTDYEQYF.

This clonotype has a count of ten or more. V usage is TRBV29-1 and J usage is TRBJ2-5; possibly TRBD1 or TRBD2 for D (6 bases each). This CDR3 is built from 13 residues. Trimming took 7 bases from V and 4 from J, leaving 16 bases between them. The germline V gene encodes CDR1 SQVTM and CDR2 ANQGSEA. CDR3 bases: TGCAGCGGTAAGGGGGGTCGTGGAGAGACCCAGTACTTC. It translates to CSGKGGRGETQYF.

Remarks on this clonotype: At one end, the junction sequence differs from germline, possibly due to a read error. The chain combines TRBV12-3 or TRBV12-4 with TRBJ2-1; 10 bases fit TRBD2. There are 18 residues in the CDR3. The CDR3 here is CASSSPARLAGESGEEFF. CDR3 DNA sequence: TGTGCCAGCAGTTCTCCGGCGAGGCTAGCGGGGGAATCGGGTGAGGAGTTCTTC.

In regard to this clonotype: The junction departs from germline at one end; a sequencing error may be responsible. The V gene is TRBV5-1, the J gene TRBJ2-7; D remains ambiguous. The V gene's germline CDR1 is SGHRS and CDR2 YFSETQ. The CDR3 totals 16 residues. CDR3 sequence: CPSSSATRWDSYEQYF. For the CDR3, the DNA is TGCCCCAGCAGCTCGGCTACCCGGTGGGACTCCTACGAGCAGTACTTC. The full variable domain, its missing parts supplied by reference TRBV5-1 and TRBJ2-7, is KAGVTQTPRYLIKTRGQQVTLSCSPISGHRSVSWYQQTPGQGLQFLFEYFSETQRNKGNFPGRFSGRQFSNSRSEMNVSTLELGDSALYLCPSSSATRWDSYEQYFGPGTRLTVT.

Comments on this clonotype: A read error may account for a junction end that differs from germline. V usage is TRBV11-2 and J usage is TRBJ2-7; tentatively, D is TRBD1 (6 bases). This CDR3 comprises 13 residues. Per germline, CDR1 SGHAT and CDR2 FQNNGV. The CDR3 region has the DNA TGTGCCACCGGCGGACAGTTGATTGACGAACAGTACTTC. Translation: CATGGQLIDEQYF.